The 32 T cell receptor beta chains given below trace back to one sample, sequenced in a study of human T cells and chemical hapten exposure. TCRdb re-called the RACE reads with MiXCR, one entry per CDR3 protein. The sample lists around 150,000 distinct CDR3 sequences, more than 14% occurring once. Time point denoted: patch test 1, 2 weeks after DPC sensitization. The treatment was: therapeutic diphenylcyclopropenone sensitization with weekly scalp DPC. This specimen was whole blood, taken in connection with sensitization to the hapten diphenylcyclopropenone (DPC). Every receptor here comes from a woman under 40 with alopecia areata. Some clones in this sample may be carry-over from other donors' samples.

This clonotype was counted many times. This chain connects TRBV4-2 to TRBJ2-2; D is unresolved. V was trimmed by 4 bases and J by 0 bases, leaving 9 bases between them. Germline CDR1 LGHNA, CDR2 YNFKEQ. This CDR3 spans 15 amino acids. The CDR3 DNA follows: TGTGCCAGCAGCCTAAGCGACTCGAACACCGGGGAGCTGTTTTTT. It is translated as CASSLSDSNTGELFF.

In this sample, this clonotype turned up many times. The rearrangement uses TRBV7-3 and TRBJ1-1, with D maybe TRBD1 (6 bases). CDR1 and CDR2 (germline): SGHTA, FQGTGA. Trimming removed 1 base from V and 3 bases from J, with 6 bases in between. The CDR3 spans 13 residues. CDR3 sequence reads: CASSLNRDTEAFF. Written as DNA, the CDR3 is TGTGCCAGCAGCTTAAACAGGGACACTGAAGCTTTCTTT. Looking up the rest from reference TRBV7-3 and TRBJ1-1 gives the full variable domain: GAGVSQTPSNKVTEKGKYVELRCDPISGHTALYWYRQSLGQGPEFLIYFQGTGAADDSGLPNDRFFAVRPEGSVSTLKIQRTERGDSAVYLCASSLNRDTEAFFGQGTRLTVV.

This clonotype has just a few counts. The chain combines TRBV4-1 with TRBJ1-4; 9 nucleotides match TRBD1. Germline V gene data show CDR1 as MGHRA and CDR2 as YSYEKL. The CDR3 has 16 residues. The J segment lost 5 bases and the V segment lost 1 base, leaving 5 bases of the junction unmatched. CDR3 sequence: CASSQGPTGGNEKLFF. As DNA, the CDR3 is TGCGCCAGCAGCCAAGGTCCGACAGGGGGGAATGAAAAACTGTTTTTT.

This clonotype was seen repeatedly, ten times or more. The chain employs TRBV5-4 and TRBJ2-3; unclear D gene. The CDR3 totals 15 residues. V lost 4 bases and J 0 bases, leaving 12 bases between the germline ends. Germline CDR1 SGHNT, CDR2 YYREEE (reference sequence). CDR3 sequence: CASSPGTLSTDTQYF. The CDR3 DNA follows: TGTGCCAGCAGCCCCGGCACATTAAGCACAGATACGCAGTATTTT.

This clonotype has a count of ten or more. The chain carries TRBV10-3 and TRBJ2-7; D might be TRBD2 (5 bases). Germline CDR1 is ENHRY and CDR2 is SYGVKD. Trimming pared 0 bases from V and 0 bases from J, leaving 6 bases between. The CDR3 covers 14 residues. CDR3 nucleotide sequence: TGTGCCATCAGTGAGTCGAGCGGCTCCTACGAGCAGTACTTC. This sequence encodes CAISESSGSYEQYF.

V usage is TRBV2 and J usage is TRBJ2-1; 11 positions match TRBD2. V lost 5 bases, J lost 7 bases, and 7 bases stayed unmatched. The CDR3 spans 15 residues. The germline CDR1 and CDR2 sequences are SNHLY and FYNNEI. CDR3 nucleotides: TGTGCCAGCAGTTCCCTAGCGGGAGGTTTTAATGAGCAGTTCTTC. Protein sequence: CASSSLAGGFNEQFF.

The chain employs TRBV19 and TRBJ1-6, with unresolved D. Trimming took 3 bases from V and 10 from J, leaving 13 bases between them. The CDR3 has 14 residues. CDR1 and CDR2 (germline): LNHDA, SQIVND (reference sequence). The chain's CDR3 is CASSIGVQHSPLHF. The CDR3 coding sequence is TGTGCCAGTAGTATTGGGGTCCAACACTCACCCCTCCACTTT.

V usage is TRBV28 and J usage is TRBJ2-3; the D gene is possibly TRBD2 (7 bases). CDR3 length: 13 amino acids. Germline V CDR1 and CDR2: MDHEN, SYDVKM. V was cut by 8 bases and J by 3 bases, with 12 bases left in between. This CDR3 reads CASGGALTDTQYF. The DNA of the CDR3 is TGTGCCAGCGGGGGGGCTCTAACAGATACGCAGTATTTT.

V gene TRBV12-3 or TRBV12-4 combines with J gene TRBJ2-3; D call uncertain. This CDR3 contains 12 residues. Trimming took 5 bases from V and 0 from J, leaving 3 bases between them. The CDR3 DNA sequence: TGTGCCAGCAGTGTAAGCACAGATACGCAGTATTTT. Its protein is CASSVSTDTQYF.

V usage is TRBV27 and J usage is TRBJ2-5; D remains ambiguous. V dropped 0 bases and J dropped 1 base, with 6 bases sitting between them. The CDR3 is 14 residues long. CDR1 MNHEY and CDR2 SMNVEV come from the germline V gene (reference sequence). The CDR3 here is CASSLSWGQETQYF. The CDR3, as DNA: TGTGCCAGCAGTTTATCTTGGGGCCAAGAGACCCAGTACTTC.

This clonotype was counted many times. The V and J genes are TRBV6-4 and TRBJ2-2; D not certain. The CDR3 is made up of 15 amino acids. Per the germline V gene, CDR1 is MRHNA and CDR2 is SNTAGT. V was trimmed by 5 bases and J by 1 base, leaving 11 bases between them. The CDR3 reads CASSLNMGNTGELFF. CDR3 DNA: TGTGCCAGCAGTCTCAACATGGGGAACACCGGGGAGCTGTTTTTT.

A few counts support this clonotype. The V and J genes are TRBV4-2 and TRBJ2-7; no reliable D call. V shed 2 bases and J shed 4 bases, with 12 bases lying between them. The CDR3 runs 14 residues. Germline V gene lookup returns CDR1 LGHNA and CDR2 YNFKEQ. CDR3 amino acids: CASSQKADNYEQYF. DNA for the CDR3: TGTGCCAGCAGCCAAAAGGCAGATAATTACGAGCAGTACTTC.

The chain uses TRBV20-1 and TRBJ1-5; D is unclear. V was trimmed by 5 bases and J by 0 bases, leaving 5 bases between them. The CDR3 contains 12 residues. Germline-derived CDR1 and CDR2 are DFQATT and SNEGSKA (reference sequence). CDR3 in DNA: TGCAGTGCTGGGAATAGCAATCAGCCCCAGCATTTT. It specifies CSAGNSNQPQHF.

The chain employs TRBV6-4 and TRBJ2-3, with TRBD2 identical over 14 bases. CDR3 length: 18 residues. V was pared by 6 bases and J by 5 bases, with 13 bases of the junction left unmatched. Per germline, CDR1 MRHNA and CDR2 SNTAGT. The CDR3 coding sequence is TGTGCCAGCAGGCAGACTTTGGGACTAGCGGGAGTAGGAGATACGCAGTATTTT. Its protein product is CASRQTLGLAGVGDTQYF.

The CDR3 loop is CASSAPDTGELFF. CDR3 bases: TGTGCCAGCAGTGCTCCAGACACCGGGGAGCTGTTTTTT. The chain links TRBV27 to TRBJ2-2; D remains unclear. Germline loops: CDR1 MNHEY, CDR2 SMNVEV (reference sequence). Trimming pared 5 bases from V and 3 bases from J, leaving 7 bases between. The CDR3 loop spans 13 amino acids.

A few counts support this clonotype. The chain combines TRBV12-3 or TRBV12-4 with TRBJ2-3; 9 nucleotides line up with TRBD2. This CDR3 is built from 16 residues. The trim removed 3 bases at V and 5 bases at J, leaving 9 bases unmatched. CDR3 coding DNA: TGTGCCAGCAGTTTTCTAGGCGGGGGGGCCGTAGATACGCAGTATTTT. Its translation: CASSFLGGGAVDTQYF.

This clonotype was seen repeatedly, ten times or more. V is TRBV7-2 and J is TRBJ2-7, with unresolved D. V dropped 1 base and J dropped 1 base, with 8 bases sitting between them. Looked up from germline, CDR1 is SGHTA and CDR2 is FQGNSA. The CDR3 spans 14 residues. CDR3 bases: TGTGCCAGCAGCTTAGACCGTACTTCCTACGAGCAGTACTTC. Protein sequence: CASSLDRTSYEQYF.

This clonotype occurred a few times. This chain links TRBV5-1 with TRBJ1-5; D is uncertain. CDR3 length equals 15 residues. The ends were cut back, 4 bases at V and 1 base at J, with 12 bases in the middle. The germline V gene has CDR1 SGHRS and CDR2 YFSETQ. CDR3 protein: CASSPEGPSNQPQHF. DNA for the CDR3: TGCGCCAGCAGCCCGGAGGGCCCGAGCAATCAGCCCCAGCATTTT.

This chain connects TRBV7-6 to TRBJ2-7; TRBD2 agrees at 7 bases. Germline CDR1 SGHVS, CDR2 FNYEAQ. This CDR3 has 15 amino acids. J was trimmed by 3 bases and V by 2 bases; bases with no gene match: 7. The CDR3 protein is CASSLFGGGVYEQYF. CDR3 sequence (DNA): TGTGCCAGCAGCTTATTTGGGGGAGGGGTCTACGAGCAGTACTTC.

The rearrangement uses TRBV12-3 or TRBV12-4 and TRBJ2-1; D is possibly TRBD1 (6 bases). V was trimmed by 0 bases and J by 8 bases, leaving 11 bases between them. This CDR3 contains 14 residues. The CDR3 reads CASSLAQGQHEQFF. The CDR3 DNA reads TGTGCCAGCAGTTTAGCACAGGGTCAGCATGAGCAGTTCTTC.

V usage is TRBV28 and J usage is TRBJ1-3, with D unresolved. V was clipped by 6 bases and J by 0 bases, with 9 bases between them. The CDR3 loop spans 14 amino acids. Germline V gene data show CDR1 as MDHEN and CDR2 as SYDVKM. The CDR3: CASSLLHSGNTIYF. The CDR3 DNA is TGTGCCAGCAGCCTACTCCACTCTGGAAACACCATATATTTT.

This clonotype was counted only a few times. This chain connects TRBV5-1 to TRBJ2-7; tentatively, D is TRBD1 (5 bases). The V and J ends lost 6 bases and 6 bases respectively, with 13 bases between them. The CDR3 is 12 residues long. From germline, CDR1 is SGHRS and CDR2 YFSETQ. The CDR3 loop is CASTQRQGEQYF. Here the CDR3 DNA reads TGCGCCAGCACCCAGCGTCAGGGCGAGCAGTACTTC.

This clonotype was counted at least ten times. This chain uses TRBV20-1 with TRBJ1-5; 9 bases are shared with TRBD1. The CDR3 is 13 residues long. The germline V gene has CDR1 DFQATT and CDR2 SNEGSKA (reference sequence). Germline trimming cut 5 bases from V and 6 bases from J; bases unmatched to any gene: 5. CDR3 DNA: TGCAGTGCTGGGGGACAGGGAGGTCAGCCCCAGCATTTT. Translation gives CSAGGQGGQPQHF.

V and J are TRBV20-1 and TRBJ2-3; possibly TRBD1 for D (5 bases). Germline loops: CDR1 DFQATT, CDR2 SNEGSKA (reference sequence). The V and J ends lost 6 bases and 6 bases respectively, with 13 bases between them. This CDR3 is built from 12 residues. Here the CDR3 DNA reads TGCAGTGCAGACAGAGGATCGGATACGCAGTATTTT. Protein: CSADRGSDTQYF.

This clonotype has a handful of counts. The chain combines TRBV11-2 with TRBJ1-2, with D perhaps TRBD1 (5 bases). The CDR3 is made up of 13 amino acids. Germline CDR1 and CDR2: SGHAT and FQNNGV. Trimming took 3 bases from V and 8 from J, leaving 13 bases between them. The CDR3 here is CASSFAQGVGYTF. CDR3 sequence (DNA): TGTGCCAGCAGCTTCGCGCAGGGCGTGGGCTACACCTTC.

The CDR3 coding sequence is TGTGCCAGCTCACCTCTAGCGGGGGCTTCCTACAATGAGCAGTTCTTC. It translates to CASSPLAGASYNEQFF. The chain carries TRBV18 and TRBJ2-1, with 10 bases aligning to TRBD2. The V gene's germline CDR1 is KGHSH and CDR2 LQKENI. The CDR3 length is 16 residues. Germline trimming cut 3 bases from V and 1 base from J; bases unmatched to any gene: 3.

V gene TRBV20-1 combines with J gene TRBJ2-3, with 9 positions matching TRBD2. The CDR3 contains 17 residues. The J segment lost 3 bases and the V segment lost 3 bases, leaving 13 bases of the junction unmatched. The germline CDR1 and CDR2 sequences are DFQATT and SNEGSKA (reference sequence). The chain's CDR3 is CSASRGVGGLATDTQYF. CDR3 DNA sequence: TGCAGTGCTAGTCGGGGCGTTGGGGGACTAGCTACAGATACGCAGTATTTT.

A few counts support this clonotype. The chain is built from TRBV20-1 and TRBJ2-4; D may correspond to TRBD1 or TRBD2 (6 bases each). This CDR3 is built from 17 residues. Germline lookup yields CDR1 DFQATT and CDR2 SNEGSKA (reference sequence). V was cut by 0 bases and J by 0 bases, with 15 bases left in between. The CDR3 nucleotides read TGCAGTGCTAGAGATGCCCGGGGGCTTGGAGCCAAAAACATTCAGTACTTC. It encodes CSARDARGLGAKNIQYF.

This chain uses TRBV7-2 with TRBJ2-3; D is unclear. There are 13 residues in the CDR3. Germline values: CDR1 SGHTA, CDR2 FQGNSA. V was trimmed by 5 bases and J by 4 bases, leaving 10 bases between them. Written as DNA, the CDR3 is TGTGCCAGCAGCCCCAGACGGGCAGATACGCAGTATTTT. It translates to CASSPRRADTQYF. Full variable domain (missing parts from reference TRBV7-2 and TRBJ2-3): GAGVSQSPSNKVTEKGKDVELRCDPISGHTALYWYRQSLGQGLEFLIYFQGNSAPDKSGLPSDRFSAERTGGSVSTLTIQRTQQEDSAVYLCASSPRRADTQYFGPGTRLTVL.

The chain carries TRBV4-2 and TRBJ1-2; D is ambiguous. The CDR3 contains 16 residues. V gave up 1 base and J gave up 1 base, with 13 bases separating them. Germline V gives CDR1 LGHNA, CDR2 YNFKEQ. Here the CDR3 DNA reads TGTGCCAGCAGCCAAGCATCGGGCAGCGTTAACTATGGCTACACCTTC. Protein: CASSQASGSVNYGYTF.

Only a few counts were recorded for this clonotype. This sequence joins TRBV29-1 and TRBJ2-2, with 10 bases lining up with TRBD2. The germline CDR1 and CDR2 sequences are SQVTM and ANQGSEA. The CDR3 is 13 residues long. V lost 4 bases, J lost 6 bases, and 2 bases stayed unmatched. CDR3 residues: CSVGAGGAGELFF. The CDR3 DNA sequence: TGCAGCGTTGGAGCGGGAGGGGCCGGGGAGCTGTTTTTT.

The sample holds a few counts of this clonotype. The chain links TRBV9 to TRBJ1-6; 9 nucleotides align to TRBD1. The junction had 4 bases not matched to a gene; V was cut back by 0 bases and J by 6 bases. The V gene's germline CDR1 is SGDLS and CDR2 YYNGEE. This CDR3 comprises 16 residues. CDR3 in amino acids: CASSVEATGGNSPLHF. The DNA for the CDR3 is TGTGCCAGCAGCGTAGAAGCGACAGGGGGTAATTCACCCCTCCACTTT.